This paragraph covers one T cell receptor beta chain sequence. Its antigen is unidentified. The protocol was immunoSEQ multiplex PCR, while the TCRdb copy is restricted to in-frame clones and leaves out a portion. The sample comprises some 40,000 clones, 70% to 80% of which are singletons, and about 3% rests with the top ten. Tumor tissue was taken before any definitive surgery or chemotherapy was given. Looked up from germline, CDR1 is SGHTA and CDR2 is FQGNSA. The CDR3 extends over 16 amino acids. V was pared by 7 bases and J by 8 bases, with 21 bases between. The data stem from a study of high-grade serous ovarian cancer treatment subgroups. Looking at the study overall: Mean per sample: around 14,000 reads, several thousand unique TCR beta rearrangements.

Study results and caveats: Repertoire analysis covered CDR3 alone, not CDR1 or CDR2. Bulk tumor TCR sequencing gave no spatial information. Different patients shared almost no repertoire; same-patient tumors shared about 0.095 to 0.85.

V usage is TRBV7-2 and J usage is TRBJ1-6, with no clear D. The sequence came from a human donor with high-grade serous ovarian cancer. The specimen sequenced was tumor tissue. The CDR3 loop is CASTLDRSIPYSPLHF. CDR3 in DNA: TGTGCCAGCACTTTGGACCGCAGTATCCCGTATTCACCCCTCCACTTT.